This entry is about one T cell receptor (beta chain). No antigen is known for it. Because it lacks the conserved phenylalanine or tryptophan at the end, this CDR3 is likely a read error. This sample is drawn from a study of tumor and adjacent non-tumor tissue in lung cancer. Overall study: On average, productive TCRbeta reads reached about 4.17 million per sample. General study results and limits: Tumor repertoires had a smaller top 100 clone share than normal lung.

V dropped 9 bases and J dropped 5 bases, with 11 bases sitting between them. CDR3 length: 11 residues. RNA was extracted from bulk tissue without any cell sorting. The normal lung tissue was taken more than 3 cm from the tumor edge. Between August and November 2014, newly diagnosed, chemotherapy-naive lung cancer patients underwent thoracic surgery in China. The library came from three nested PCR rounds adapted from ARM-PCR protocols. TCRdb passed the multiplex PCR reads through MiXCR, listing each CDR3 protein once. The profile shows almost 75,000 distinct CDR3 sequences, about two thirds of them singletons.

The rearrangement links TRBV12-3 or TRBV12-4 to TRBJ2-7, with a weak D call TRBD1 (5 bases). The sequenced sample was distant non-tumor lung tissue. This receptor was identified in a woman in her forties or fifties with non-small cell lung cancer. CDR3 bases: TGTGCCAGTTTAGGGGCCGACGAGCAGTACTAC. It codes for CASLGADEQYY.